A single sample gave rise to the 11 T cell receptor beta chains below, sequenced in a study of beta chain features in type 1 diabetes. cDNA synthesis used the whole RNA isolate, giving expressed TCRB sequences. Sequencing used immunoSEQ multiplex PCR; TCRdb keeps in-frame clones, though not all of them. The sample includes 200,000 to 250,000 clones, around 26% of them seen just once. The sample comprised central memory CD4+ T cells from blood. All receptors come from a young man in good health.

The J gene is TRBJ2-7, the V gene TRBV5-1; tentatively, D is TRBD1 (6 bases). CDR1 and CDR2 from the germline V gene are SGHRS and YFSETQ. V lost 5 bases to trimming and J lost 6 bases, with 15 bases between them. The CDR3 is 13 amino acids. Here the CDR3 reads CASRAGQLSEQYF. CDR3 in DNA: TGCGCCAGCAGGGCTGGACAGCTAAGCGAGCAGTACTTC.

This clone was counted a single time. The chain is built from TRBV5-6 and TRBJ2-7; D is possibly TRBD2 (6 bases). Germline-derived CDR1 and CDR2 are SGHDT and YYEEEE. Between the trimmed V and J ends, which lost 4 bases and 4 bases, there was a span of 15 bases. CDR3 length: 14 amino acids. The CDR3 loop is CASSMGLYGYEQYF. For the CDR3, the DNA is TGTGCCAGCAGCATGGGACTTTATGGGTACGAGCAGTACTTC. Complete variable domain (other parts from reference TRBV5-6 and TRBJ2-7): DAGVTQSPTHLIKTRGQQVTLRCSPKSGHDTVSWYQQALGQGPQFIFQYYEEEERQRGNFPDRFSGHQFPNYSSELNVNALLLGDSALYLCASSMGLYGYEQYFGPGTRLTVT.

This clone was detected only a few times. The V call is TRBV5-4, the J call TRBJ2-1; 9 bases are a match to TRBD1. V trimming: 0 bases; J trimming: 8 bases; junction bases outside the gene matches: 6. Germline CDR1 is SGHNT and CDR2 is YYREEE (reference sequence). The CDR3 loop spans 15 amino acids. DNA of the CDR3: TGTGCCAGCAGCTTGGGGGGGACAGGGAGAGATGAGCAGTTCTTC. Amino acids: CASSLGGTGRDEQFF.

V is TRBV6-6 and J is TRBJ1-5; D gene ambiguous. This CDR3 is 12 amino acids long. The germline gives CDR1 MNHNY, CDR2 SVGAGI (reference sequence). Trimming removed 6 bases at V and 6 bases at J, with 9 bases between. CDR3 DNA: TGTGCCAGCAGCCCCGGCGGTCAGCCCCAGCATTTT. Amino acids: CASSPGGQPQHF.

This clone was recorded a few times. The genes are TRBV7-7 and TRBJ2-1; tentative D call: TRBD2 (5 bases). Looked up from germline, CDR1 is SSHAT and CDR2 is FNYEAQ (reference sequence). Between the trimmed V and J ends, which lost 5 bases and 9 bases, there was a span of 14 bases. This CDR3 contains 13 residues. CDR3 nucleotides: TGTGCCAGCAGCGGGCGACCAGAGGGTGAGCAGTTCTTC. As protein: CASSGRPEGEQFF. Full variable domain (remainder filled in from reference TRBV7-7 and TRBJ2-1): GAGVSQSPRYKVTKRGQDVTLRCDPISSHATLYWYQQALGQGPEFLTYFNYEAQPDKSGLPSDRFSAERPEGSISTLTIQRTEQRDSAMYRCASSGRPEGEQFFGPGTRLTVL.

This clone was seen a few times. V is TRBV19 and J is TRBJ2-7; D unclear. Germline V lookup: CDR1 LNHDA, CDR2 SQIVND (reference sequence). The CDR3 runs 13 residues. V was pared by 5 bases and J by 0 bases, with 8 bases between. The CDR3 region has the DNA TGTGCCAGTAGTGAGAACTTCTCCTACGAGCAGTACTTC. Protein product: CASSENFSYEQYF.

There are a few counts of this clone. Other DNA sequences of this sample code for an identical CDR3. The V call is TRBV20-1, the J call TRBJ2-7; D call uncertain. Germline CDR1 and CDR2: DFQATT and SNEGSKA (reference sequence). This CDR3 has 10 amino acids. V dropped 3 bases and J dropped 1 base, with 1 base sitting between them. The CDR3 DNA follows: TGCAGTGCTAGGTCCTACGAGCAGTACTTC. Encoded protein: CSARSYEQYF.

Ten or more counts support this clone. The rearrangement uses TRBV10-3 and TRBJ2-3; perhaps TRBD2 as D (7 bases). Germline CDR1 and CDR2: ENHRY and SYGVKD. The CDR3 spans 13 residues. V gave up 5 bases and J gave up 5 bases, with 11 bases separating them. The CDR3 loop reads CAISSGTQDTQYF. The CDR3 coding sequence is TGTGCCATCAGTAGCGGGACACAAGATACGCAGTATTTT.

V is TRBV5-1 and J is TRBJ2-5, with TRBD2 matching over 7 bases. The trim removed 2 bases at V and 1 base at J, leaving 5 bases unmatched. The CDR3 is made up of 15 amino acids. Germline V gives CDR1 SGHRS, CDR2 YFSETQ. The CDR3 coding sequence is TGCGCCAGCAGCTTAGGGCCTAGCGGCCAAGAGACCCAGTACTTC. Encoded protein: CASSLGPSGQETQYF.

V and J are TRBV11-1 and TRBJ2-7; 13 nucleotides align to TRBD2. The CDR3 is 16 residues long. Trimming at V came to 1 base and at J to 2 bases, leaving 2 bases not matched to a gene. The germline CDR1 and CDR2 sequences are SGHAT and FQDESV (reference sequence). The CDR3 DNA sequence: TGTGCCAGCAGCTTAGAGGGACTAGCGGGGACCTACGAGCAGTACTTC. Its protein product is CASSLEGLAGTYEQYF.

V is TRBV10-3 and J is TRBJ2-7, with 7 bases that match TRBD2. Losses at the gene ends were 6 bases for V and 6 bases for J; bases not matched to a gene: 5. The CDR3 contains 12 residues. Germline V gene data show CDR1 as ENHRY and CDR2 as SYGVKD. CDR3 sequence (DNA): TGTGCCATCAGAGCCTCGGGGGGCGAGCAGTACTTC. It is translated as CAIRASGGEQYF.